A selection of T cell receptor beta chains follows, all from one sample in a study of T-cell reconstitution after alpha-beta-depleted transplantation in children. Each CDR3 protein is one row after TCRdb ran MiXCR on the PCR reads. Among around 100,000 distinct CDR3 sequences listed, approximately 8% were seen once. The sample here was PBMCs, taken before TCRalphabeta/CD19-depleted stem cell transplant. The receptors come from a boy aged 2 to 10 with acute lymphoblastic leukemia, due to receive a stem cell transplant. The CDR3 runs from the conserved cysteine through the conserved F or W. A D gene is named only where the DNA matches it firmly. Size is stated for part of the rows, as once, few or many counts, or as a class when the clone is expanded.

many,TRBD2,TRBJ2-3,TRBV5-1,TGCGCCAGCAGCTTGGCAGCGGGGCGGGATACGCAGTATTTT,CASSLAAGRDTQYF
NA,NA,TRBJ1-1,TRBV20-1,TGCAGTGCTAGTAAGTCCATGAACACTGAAGCTTTCTTT,CSASKSMNTEAFF
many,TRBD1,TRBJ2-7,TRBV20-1,TGCAGTGCTAGAGTTGGGGGACAGGGGGGCGAGCAGTACTTC,CSARVGGQGGEQYF
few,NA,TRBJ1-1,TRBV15,TGTGCCACCAGCCGAGGGCAGGGCTGGAACACTGAAGCTTTCTTT,CATSRGQGWNTEAFF
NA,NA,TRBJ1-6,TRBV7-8,TGTGCCAGCAGCTCGCACCCACTTCGCGGGGGGGTTGATTCACCCCTCCACTTT,CASSSHPLRGGVDSPLHF
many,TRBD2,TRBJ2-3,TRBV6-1,TGTGCCAGCTTTCTAAGCGGGGCTTCGACAGATACGCAGTATTTT,CASFLSGASTDTQYF
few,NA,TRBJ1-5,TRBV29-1,TGCAGCGTCCGATCTGGAATGGGGGAAGGTCAGCCCCAGCATTTT,CSVRSGMGEGQPQHF
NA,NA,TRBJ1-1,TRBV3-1,TGTGCCAGCAGCCAAGATAACGTCCAATGGGGCACTGAAGCTTTCTTT,CASSQDNVQWGTEAFF
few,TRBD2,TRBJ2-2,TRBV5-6,TGTGCCAGCAGCCCTTACCAATGGACTAGCGGGGGAGGCGGGGAGCTGTTTTTT,CASSPYQWTSGGGGELFF
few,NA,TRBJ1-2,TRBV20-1,TGCAGTGCCCTGGACCGACTTAACTATGGCTACACCTTC,CSALDRLNYGYTF
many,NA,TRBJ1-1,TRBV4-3,TGCGCCAGCAGCCAAGTACAAACGAACACTGAAGCTTTCTTT,CASSQVQTNTEAFF
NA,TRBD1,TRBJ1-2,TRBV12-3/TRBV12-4,TGTGCCACCACGACAGGGGTACTGGCTTACACCTTC,CATTTGVLAYTF
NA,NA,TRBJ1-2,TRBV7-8,TGTGCCAGCAGCCCCGGGCCCAGGGAGAAAGGCTACACCTTC,CASSPGPREKGYTF
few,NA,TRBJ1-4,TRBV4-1,TGCGCCAGCGGGACCCGGGGGCCAACTAATGAAAAACTGTTTTTT,CASGTRGPTNEKLFF
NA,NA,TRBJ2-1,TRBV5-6,TGTGCCAGCAGCTATGGACAAAACAATGAGCAGTTCTTC,CASSYGQNNEQFF
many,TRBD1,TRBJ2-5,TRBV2,TGTGCCAGCTATCAGCAGACAGGGCTGGGGACCCAGTACTTC,CASYQQTGLGTQYF
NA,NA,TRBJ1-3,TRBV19,TGTGCCAGTAGTATTCGGGGAACCCAAAGAAAAGGCACTGGAAACACCATATATTTT,CASSIRGTQRKGTGNTIYF
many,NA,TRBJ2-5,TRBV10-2,TGCGCCAGCAGTGCCAGGGAGGAGACCCAGTACTTC,CASSAREETQYF
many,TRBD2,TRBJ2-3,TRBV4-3,TGCGCCAGCAGCCAAGATCCAGCGGGGTCTAGAGATACGCAGTATTTT,CASSQDPAGSRDTQYF
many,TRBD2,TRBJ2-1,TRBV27,TGTGCCAGCAGTTCCGGGACTAGCGAGATAAATGAGCAGTTCTTC,CASSSGTSEINEQFF
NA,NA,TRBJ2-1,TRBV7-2,TGTGCCAGCAGCCGGAGGGAGGCCCAGGTAAATGAGCAGTTCTTC,CASSRREAQVNEQFF
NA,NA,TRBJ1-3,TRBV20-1,TGCAGTGCTCGCTATGGGGACACCATATATTTT,CSARYGDTIYF